Below are 31 T cell receptor beta chains sequenced from a single sample in a study of immune cell composition in non-small cell lung cancer. TCRdb's table, derived via immunoSEQ multiplex PCR, lists solely in-frame clones and lacks some. The data hold thousands of clones, with roughly 62% observed a single time. The sample consisted of lung tumor tissue. These receptors came from a human donor with non-small cell lung cancer.

J is TRBJ1-2 and V is TRBV5-6; the D gene is possibly TRBD1 (5 bases). The germline V and J ends were trimmed by 3 bases and 1 base, with 13 bases remaining between them. Germline CDR1 is SGHDT and CDR2 is YYEEEE. The CDR3 contains 15 residues. CDR3 bases: TGTGCCAGCAGCTCGGACATATTGCATAACTATGGCTACACCTTC. Its protein product is CASSSDILHNYGYTF.

This chain links TRBV9 with TRBJ2-2; a possible D gene is TRBD2 (6 bases). Trimming stripped 2 bases from V and 2 bases from J, with 13 bases between. The CDR3 spans 16 residues. Germline lookup yields CDR1 SGDLS and CDR2 YYNGEE. The chain's CDR3 is CASSVFGTSNTGELFF. The CDR3 DNA sequence: TGTGCCAGCAGCGTGTTTGGGACTTCCAACACCGGGGAGCTGTTTTTT.

Only a few counts were recorded for this clone. The CDR3 spells CASLGLAGSQSYNEQFF. The CDR3 DNA follows: TGCGCCAGCTTAGGACTAGCGGGAAGTCAGTCCTACAATGAGCAGTTCTTC. This chain joins TRBV10-2 and TRBJ2-1; TRBD2 matches at 12 bases. The germline V gene has CDR1 WSHSY and CDR2 SAAADI. J gave up 1 base and V 8 bases, and 9 bases lay outside the gene matches. This CDR3 is 17 amino acids long.

The V gene is TRBV28, the J gene TRBJ1-4; 8 nucleotides align to TRBD1. CDR3 size: 13 residues. Germline V gene data show CDR1 as MDHEN and CDR2 as SYDVKM. V shed 8 bases, J shed 6 bases, and the junction held 5 bases outside the gene matches. In DNA, the CDR3 is TGTGCCAGCGGACAGGGAGTAGATGAAAAACTGTTTTTT. Its translation: CASGQGVDEKLFF.

V is TRBV9 and J is TRBJ2-7, with 8 bases matching TRBD2. From germline, CDR1 is SGDLS and CDR2 YYNGEE. The length of the CDR3 is 15 residues. V dropped 0 bases and J dropped 4; count of bases not matched to a gene: 6. The CDR3 loop reads CASSVAAGGGYEQYF. Here the CDR3 DNA reads TGTGCCAGCAGCGTAGCGGCGGGGGGTGGGTACGAGCAGTACTTC. Combining the CDR3 with reference TRBV9 and TRBJ2-7 gives the whole variable domain DSGVTQTPKHLITATGQRVTLRCSPRSGDLSVYWYQQSLDQGLQFLIQYYNGEERAKGNILERFSAQQFPDLHSELNLSSLELGDSALYFCASSVAAGGGYEQYFGPGTRLTVT.

The chain has TRBV6-4 and TRBJ1-2; 9 bases line up with TRBD1. J lost 2 bases, V lost 7 bases, and 17 bases had no gene match. Looked up from germline, CDR1 is MRHNA and CDR2 is SNTAGT. The CDR3 is 18 residues long. Here the CDR3 reads CASTNPGQGCNRNYGYTF. The CDR3 DNA is TGTGCCAGCACTAACCCGGGACAGGGATGTAATCGGAACTATGGCTACACCTTC.

The V gene is TRBV9, the J gene TRBJ2-1; 9 positions match TRBD1. Germline V gene sequence: CDR1 SGDLS, CDR2 YYNGEE. The CDR3 has 16 amino acids. V gave up 4 bases and J gave up 1 base; unmatched junction bases: 6. Here the CDR3 reads CASSTGGATSYNEQFF. The CDR3 region has the DNA TGTGCCAGCAGCACAGGGGGCGCGACGTCCTACAATGAGCAGTTCTTC.

This chain uses TRBV6-6 with TRBJ1-5; the D gene is possibly TRBD1 (6 bases). CDR1 and CDR2 from the germline V gene are MNHNY and SVGAGI (reference sequence). This CDR3 comprises 16 residues. V lost 7 bases and J 4 bases, leaving 20 bases between the germline ends. The CDR3 loop is CASKRGGVAENQPQHF. For the CDR3, the DNA is TGTGCCAGCAAAAGGGGGGGTGTGGCAGAAAATCAGCCCCAGCATTTT.

The gene calls are TRBV19 and TRBJ1-2; 10 bases map to TRBD1. The CDR3 totals 16 residues. Per the germline V gene, CDR1 is LNHDA and CDR2 is SQIVND (reference sequence). Trimming at V came to 5 bases and at J to 4 bases, leaving 10 bases not matched to a gene. This CDR3 is CASSRDRGPGGYGYTF. The DNA for the CDR3 is TGTGCCAGTAGTCGGGACAGGGGTCCCGGTGGCTATGGCTACACCTTC.

The rearrangement links TRBV4-1 to TRBJ1-1; a weak D match, TRBD1 (5 bases). Between the trimmed V and J ends, which lost 0 bases and 10 bases, there was a span of 18 bases. Germline lookup yields CDR1 MGHRA and CDR2 YSYEKL. CDR3 length: 15 amino acids. The CDR3 nucleotides are TGCGCCAGCAGCCAAGATCCCAGGACGGGGGGAAGAGCTTTCTTT. Amino acid sequence: CASSQDPRTGGRAFF.

The count of this clone is one. The rearrangement joins TRBV4-1 to TRBJ1-2, with 8 bases matching TRBD1. After removal of 2 bases from V and 3 bases from J, the junction contained 5 bases not matched to a gene. This CDR3 comprises 15 residues. Germline V CDR1 and CDR2: MGHRA, YSYEKL. The CDR3 reads CASSQPGGADYGYTF. DNA for the CDR3: TGCGCCAGCAGCCAACCAGGGGGCGCGGACTATGGCTACACCTTC.

By share of the sample, this clone is medium-sized. The chain carries TRBV16 and TRBJ1-2, with D maybe TRBD1 (6 bases). V was shortened by 3 bases and J by 8 bases, with 16 bases between the two germline ends. The CDR3 has 14 amino acids. The germline CDR1 and CDR2 sequences are KGHSY and FQNENV. CDR3 nucleotides: TGTGCCAGCAGCCAGCAGGGGTCGAGTATGGGCTACACCTTC. It translates to CASSQQGSSMGYTF.

J is TRBJ2-2 and V is TRBV27; TRBD2 might be the D (6 bases). Germline CDR1 reads MNHEY; CDR2 reads SMNVEV (reference sequence). This CDR3 is 16 amino acids long. Trimming left V 3 bases short and J 6 bases short, with 17 bases between. CDR3 in DNA: TGTGCCAGCAGTTTGTCCCCGGGGCGGGGTTCCGGGGAGCTGTTTTTT. The encoded protein is CASSLSPGRGSGELFF.

The rearrangement joins TRBV7-9 to TRBJ1-1; 8 bases match TRBD1. Unmatched junction bases numbered 7, after V lost 4 bases and J lost 3 bases. From germline, CDR1 is SEHNR and CDR2 FQNEAQ (reference sequence). The CDR3 length is 15 residues. CDR3 in amino acids: CASSSDRGGDTEAFF. The CDR3 DNA reads TGTGCCAGCAGCTCAGACAGGGGCGGCGACACTGAAGCTTTCTTT.

The chain has TRBV5-1 and TRBJ2-3, with D tentatively TRBD1 (6 bases). Deletions cut 1 base from V and 5 bases from J, with 11 bases between. The CDR3 is made up of 14 amino acids. Germline loops: CDR1 SGHRS, CDR2 YFSETQ. CDR3 sequence (DNA): TGCGCCAGCAGCTTGTGGGCAGGGGAAGATACGCAGTATTTT. This codes for CASSLWAGEDTQYF. Full variable domain (remainder filled in from reference TRBV5-1 and TRBJ2-3): KAGVTQTPRYLIKTRGQQVTLSCSPISGHRSVSWYQQTPGQGLQFLFEYFSETQRNKGNFPGRFSGRQFSNSRSEMNVSTLELGDSALYLCASSLWAGEDTQYFGPGTRLTVL.

V is TRBV5-4 and J is TRBJ2-7, with 7 bases that match TRBD1. CDR1 and CDR2 (germline): SGHNT, YYREEE (reference sequence). J gave up 1 base and V 4 bases, and 11 bases lay outside the gene matches. The CDR3 runs to 16 residues. CDR3 region: CASSPEGDRLSYEQYF. The CDR3 nucleotides are TGTGCCAGCAGCCCCGAGGGGGACAGACTTTCCTACGAGCAGTACTTC.

The rearrangement uses TRBV2 and TRBJ1-1; 9 nucleotides agree with TRBD1. This CDR3 is 15 amino acids long. Trimming took 3 bases from V and 3 from J; bases not matched to a gene: 5. CDR1 is SNHLY and CDR2 is FYNNEI in the germline V gene. The DNA of the CDR3 is TGTGCCAGCAGTGACTTACAGGGGGCGGACACTGAAGCTTTCTTT. Its protein is CASSDLQGADTEAFF.

The chain is built from TRBV5-1 and TRBJ1-6, with D uncertain. With 0 bases removed from V and 10 bases from J, the gap between germline ends came to 11 bases. The CDR3 spans 14 residues. CDR1 and CDR2 (germline): SGHRS, YFSETQ. The DNA for the CDR3 is TGCGCCAGCAGCTTGGCTACGCCGCGGTCACCCCTCCACTTT. Protein sequence: CASSLATPRSPLHF.

The chain carries TRBV7-2 and TRBJ2-3, with TRBD2 matching over 7 bases. In germline, CDR1 is SGHTA, CDR2 FQGNSA. The CDR3 loop spans 16 amino acids. Germline trimming cut 5 bases from V and 0 bases from J; bases unmatched to any gene: 8. The CDR3 DNA reads as TGTGCCAGCAGCACCGGACTAGGGGCGAGCACAGATACGCAGTATTTT. It encodes CASSTGLGASTDTQYF.

The chain recombines TRBV2 with TRBJ2-1, with 7 nucleotides matching TRBD1. In germline, CDR1 is SNHLY, CDR2 FYNNEI. The CDR3 sequence is 14 residues long. V dropped 5 bases and J dropped 9; count of bases not matched to a gene: 10. CDR3 nucleotide sequence: TGTGCCAGCAGTTATTCTACAGGGGAGAGTGAGCAGTTCTTC. It codes for CASSYSTGESEQFF.

The rearrangement links TRBV6-5 to TRBJ2-7; TRBD1 aligns across 10 bases. CDR3 length: 15 amino acids. V was pared by 6 bases and J by 4 bases, with 9 bases of the junction left unmatched. Germline lookup yields CDR1 MNHEY and CDR2 SVGAGI. CDR3 loop: CASRSPGQGLYEQYF. CDR3 nucleotide sequence: TGTGCCAGCAGATCACCGGGACAGGGGCTTTACGAGCAGTACTTC.

The chain joins TRBV29-1 to TRBJ2-7, with TRBD1 matching 11 bases. The V gene's germline CDR1 is SQVTM and CDR2 ANQGSEA. V lost 7 bases to trimming and J lost 6 bases; unmatched junction nucleotides: 11. The CDR3 sequence is 14 residues long. The CDR3 sequence is CSARIGDRGAEQYF. The CDR3 bases are TGCAGCGCCCGAATAGGGGACAGGGGGGCCGAGCAGTACTTC.

This clone has just a few counts. The chain carries TRBV19 and TRBJ1-2; D is unclear. There are 13 residues in the CDR3. The germline gives CDR1 LNHDA, CDR2 SQIVND (reference sequence). V was pared by 2 bases and J by 5 bases, with 9 bases between. CDR3 DNA sequence: TGTGCCAGTAGTATAAGACTGCTGTATGGCTACACCTTC. Amino acids: CASSIRLLYGYTF.

The V call is TRBV5-5, the J call TRBJ1-3; D unclear. The germline V gene encodes CDR1 SGHKS and CDR2 YYEKEE (reference sequence). The CDR3 totals 14 residues. V was pared by 3 bases and J by 4 bases, with 11 bases between. CDR3 sequence: CASSSGGVGNTIYF. The CDR3 DNA reads as TGTGCCAGCAGCTCGGGCGGGGTCGGAAACACCATATATTTT.

V usage is TRBV20-1 and J usage is TRBJ1-3; no clear D gene. The length of the CDR3 is 11 residues. Per the germline V gene, CDR1 is DFQATT and CDR2 is SNEGSKA (reference sequence). Deletions cut 6 bases from V and 0 bases from J, with 3 bases between. The CDR3 sequence: CSALSGNTIYF. CDR3 DNA sequence: TGCAGTGCCCTCTCTGGAAACACCATATATTTT.

V gene TRBV7-9 combines with J gene TRBJ1-2, with a weak D call TRBD1 (5 bases). Per germline, CDR1 SEHNR and CDR2 FQNEAQ (reference sequence). Trimming cost V 5 bases and J 6 bases, with 19 bases left between them. CDR3 length equals 15 residues. CDR3 coding DNA: TGTGCCAGCAGCCCCACGGGACTTTGGGTGGATGGCTACACCTTC. Translation gives CASSPTGLWVDGYTF.

J is TRBJ2-1 and V is TRBV28; a weak D match, TRBD2 (7 bases). V was shortened by 8 bases and J by 4 bases, with 21 bases between the two germline ends. The CDR3 is made up of 16 amino acids. Germline CDR1 reads MDHEN; CDR2 reads SYDVKM. In DNA, the CDR3 is TGTGCCAGCGCGGGGGCCCGGTCGGTGTCGTACAATGAGCAGTTCTTC. Its protein product is CASAGARSVSYNEQFF.

The chain has TRBV6-1 and TRBJ2-1, with TRBD1 identical over 7 bases. V lost 2 bases and J lost 8; bases outside the gene matches: 6. Germline values: CDR1 MNHNS, CDR2 SASEGT. There are 14 residues in the CDR3. In DNA, the CDR3 is TGTGCCAGCAGTGAACGAGGGGGCTGGGATGAGCAGTTCTTC. The encoded protein is CASSERGGWDEQFF.

The V gene is TRBV2, the J gene TRBJ1-3, with D unresolved. CDR1 and CDR2 (germline): SNHLY, FYNNEI. Deletions cut 4 bases from V and 3 bases from J, with 25 bases between. The CDR3 contains 19 residues. The CDR3 protein is CASSATGGIRATYGNTIYF. The CDR3 nucleotides read TGTGCCAGCAGTGCCACCGGCGGGATCCGGGCCACCTATGGAAACACCATATATTTT.

This clone was observed once. The chain has TRBV5-1 and TRBJ2-5, with TRBD1 identical over 11 bases. Trimming cost V 5 bases and J 4 bases; bases outside gene matches: 4. This CDR3 region has 14 residues. In germline, CDR1 is SGHRS, CDR2 YFSETQ. CDR3: CASRRTGGGETQYF. In DNA, the CDR3 is TGCGCCAGCAGGAGGACAGGGGGCGGAGAGACCCAGTACTTC. The full variable domain, with the rest looked up from reference TRBV5-1 and TRBJ2-5, is KAGVTQTPRYLIKTRGQQVTLSCSPISGHRSVSWYQQTPGQGLQFLFEYFSETQRNKGNFPGRFSGRQFSNSRSEMNVSTLELGDSALYLCASRRTGGGETQYFGPGTRLLVL.

Details on this clone: A far more abundant clone sits one base away, making this likely a read error. Other DNA sequences in the same sample also yield this CDR3. V usage is TRBV4-1 and J usage is TRBJ1-1; D is undetermined. The germline CDR1 and CDR2 sequences are MGHRA and YSYEKL. V dropped 4 bases and J dropped 5 bases, with 14 bases sitting between them. This CDR3 comprises 14 residues. The CDR3: CASSPRSEGTEAFF. Here the CDR3 DNA reads TGCGCCAGCAGCCCTAGATCCGAGGGAACTGAAGCTTTCTTT.